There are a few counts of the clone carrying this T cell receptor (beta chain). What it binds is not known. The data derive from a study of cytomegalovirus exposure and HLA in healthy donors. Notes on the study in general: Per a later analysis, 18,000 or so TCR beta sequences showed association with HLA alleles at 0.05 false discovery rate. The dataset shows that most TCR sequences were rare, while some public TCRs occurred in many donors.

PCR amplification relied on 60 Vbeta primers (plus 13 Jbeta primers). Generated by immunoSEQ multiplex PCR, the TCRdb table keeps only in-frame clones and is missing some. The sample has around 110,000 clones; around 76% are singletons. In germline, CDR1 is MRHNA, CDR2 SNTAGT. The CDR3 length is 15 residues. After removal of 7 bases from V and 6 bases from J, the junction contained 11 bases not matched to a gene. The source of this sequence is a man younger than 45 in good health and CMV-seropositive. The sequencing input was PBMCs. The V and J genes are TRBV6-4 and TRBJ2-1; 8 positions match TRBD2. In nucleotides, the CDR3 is TGTGCCAGCATGATCTCGGCGGGGGGCCGCAATGAGCAGTTCTTC. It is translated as CASMISAGGRNEQFF.